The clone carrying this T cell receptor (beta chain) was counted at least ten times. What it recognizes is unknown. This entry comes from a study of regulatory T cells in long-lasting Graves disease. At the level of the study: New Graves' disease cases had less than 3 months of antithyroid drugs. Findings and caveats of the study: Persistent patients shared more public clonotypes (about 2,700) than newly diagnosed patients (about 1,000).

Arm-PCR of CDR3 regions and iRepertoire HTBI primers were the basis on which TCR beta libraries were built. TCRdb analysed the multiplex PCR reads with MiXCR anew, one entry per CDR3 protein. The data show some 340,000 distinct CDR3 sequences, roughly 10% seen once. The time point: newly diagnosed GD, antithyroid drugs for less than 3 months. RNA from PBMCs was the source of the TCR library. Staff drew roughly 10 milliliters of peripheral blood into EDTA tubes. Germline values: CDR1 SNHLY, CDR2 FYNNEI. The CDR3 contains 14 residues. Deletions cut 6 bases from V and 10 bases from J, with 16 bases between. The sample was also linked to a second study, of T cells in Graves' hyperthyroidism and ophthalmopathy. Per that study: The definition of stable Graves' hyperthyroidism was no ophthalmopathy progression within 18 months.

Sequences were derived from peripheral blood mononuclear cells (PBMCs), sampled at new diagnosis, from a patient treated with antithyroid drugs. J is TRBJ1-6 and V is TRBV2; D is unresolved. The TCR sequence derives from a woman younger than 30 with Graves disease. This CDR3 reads CASRGPVIRSPLHF. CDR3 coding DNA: TGTGCCAGCAGGGGTCCGGTTATAAGGTCACCCCTCCACTTT.